This is a list of T cell receptor beta chains from one sample in a study of shared clonotypes between healthy human individuals. TCRdb's copy holds only in-frame clones and misses some; the assay was immunoSEQ multiplex PCR. The sample lists around 2,000,000 clones, about 95% occurring once. The sequencing input was naive CD8+ T cells sorted from blood. These receptors were taken from a young man in good health. The CDR3 runs from the conserved cysteine through the conserved F or W. Each record gives: D gene, V gene, J gene, clone size, CDR3 protein, CDR3 DNA. D genes are given only for firm matches. The size field is filled for only some rows; it gives once, few, many or a size class.

TRBD1	TRBV5-6	TRBJ2-5	once	CASSLSKSGGGETQYF	TGTGCCAGCAGCTTGAGTAAATCAGGGGGTGGGGAGACCCAGTACTTC
.	TRBV7-6	TRBJ2-7	.	CASSLGEGVPYEQYF	TGTGCCAGCAGCTTAGGGGAAGGGGTCCCCTACGAGCAGTACTTC
TRBD1	TRBV4-1	TRBJ2-7	.	CASSVSRQGSEQYF	TGCGCCAGCAGCGTTTCGAGACAGGGCTCCGAGCAGTACTTC
.	TRBV5-1	TRBJ2-7	.	CASSLAPVGGGEQYF	TGCGCCAGCAGCTTGGCCCCTGTTGGGGGAGGAGAGCAGTACTTC
TRBD1	TRBV7-2	TRBJ1-6	.	CASSLVPGGVTPNSPLHF	TGTGCCAGCAGCTTAGTCCCAGGGGGCGTAACCCCGAATTCACCCCTCCACTTT
TRBD2	TRBV7-2	TRBJ2-5	.	CASSLSPTSPYNQETQYF	TGTGCCAGCAGCTTATCTCCGACTAGCCCGTATAATCAAGAGACCCAGTACTTC
.	TRBV5-1	TRBJ2-5	.	CASSPVHQETQYF	TGCGCCAGCAGCCCGGTCCACCAAGAGACCCAGTACTTC
.	TRBV4-1	TRBJ1-1	.	CASSPSHGDDTEAFF	TGCGCCAGCAGCCCCAGTCATGGAGATGACACTGAAGCTTTCTTT
TRBD1	TRBV29-1	TRBJ2-7	.	CSVVPTGRVGYEQYF	TGCAGCGTCGTACCGACAGGGCGAGTGGGGTACGAGCAGTACTTC
TRBD1	TRBV7-9	TRBJ1-4	.	CASSRRDRSWEKLFF	TGTGCCAGCAGCCGCCGGGACAGGAGTTGGGAAAAACTGTTTTTT
TRBD1	TRBV7-9	TRBJ1-2	.	CASSLGVGDSNYGYTF	TGTGCCAGCAGCTTAGGAGTAGGGGACAGCAACTATGGCTACACCTTC
TRBD2	TRBV6-5	TRBJ2-3	.	CASSYSREDFTDTQYF	TGTGCCAGCAGTTACTCACGGGAGGACTTCACAGATACGCAGTATTTT
.	TRBV6-6	TRBJ1-1	.	CASSYSRGARTEAFF	TGTGCCAGCAGTTACTCTCGGGGGGCGCGGACTGAAGCTTTCTTT
TRBD2	TRBV4-1	TRBJ2-2	.	CASSQDLAGELNTGELFF	TGCGCCAGCAGCCAAGATTTGGCGGGGGAGCTCAACACCGGGGAGCTGTTTTTT
.	TRBV5-6	TRBJ2-7	.	CASSSGYLYEQYF	TGTGCCAGCAGCTCAGGGTACCTCTACGAGCAGTACTTC
TRBD1	TRBV6-1	TRBJ2-5	.	CASSGTGGRETQYF	TGTGCCAGCAGTGGGACAGGGGGCCGGGAGACCCAGTACTTC
TRBD2	TRBV30	TRBJ2-3	.	CAWNSGAIADTQYF	TGTGCCTGGAATAGCGGGGCCATCGCAGATACGCAGTATTTT
TRBD2	TRBV4-1	TRBJ2-1	.	CASSQDVASGNEQFF	TGCGCCAGCAGCCAAGATGTCGCTAGCGGCAATGAGCAGTTCTTC
.	TRBV6-1	TRBJ2-5	.	CASSEALTEETQYF	TGTGCCAGCAGTGAAGCTCTCACAGAAGAGACCCAGTACTTC
.	TRBV6-1	TRBJ1-6	.	CASSEEGSSYNSPLHF	TGTGCCAGCAGTGAAGAAGGGAGCTCCTATAATTCACCCCTCCACTTT
TRBD1	TRBV28	TRBJ1-5	.	CASSLDRANQPQHF	TGTGCCAGCAGTTTAGACAGGGCCAATCAGCCCCAGCATTTT
.	TRBV28	TRBJ1-3	.	CASSQDTSRTGNTIYF	TGTGCCAGCAGTCAAGACACGTCGAGAACCGGAAACACCATATATTTT
.	TRBV7-9	TRBJ2-2	.	CASSLPNTGELFF	TGTGCCAGCAGCCTTCCGAACACCGGGGAGCTGTTTTTT
TRBD1	TRBV10-2	TRBJ2-1	.	CASAPPGQGYNEQFF	TGCGCCAGCGCACCCCCGGGACAGGGATACAATGAGCAGTTCTTC
TRBD1	TRBV4-1	TRBJ2-1	.	CASSQRDRGSNGQFF	TGCGCCAGCAGCCAGCGGGACAGGGGGTCCAATGGGCAGTTCTTC
.	TRBV6-6	TRBJ2-2	.	CASSYSNGAFGELFF	TGTGCCAGCAGTTACTCGAACGGGGCATTCGGGGAGCTGTTTTTT
.	TRBV27	TRBJ2-7	.	CASSAARGTHEQYF	TGTGCCAGCAGTGCCGCTAGGGGTACCCACGAGCAGTACTTC
TRBD2	TRBV5-4	TRBJ2-1	.	CASSLASPGTSGDNEQFF	TGTGCCAGCAGCTTGGCTTCTCCGGGGACTAGCGGGGACAATGAGCAGTTCTTC
TRBD2	TRBV9	TRBJ2-3	.	CASSQGLAVTDTQYF	TGTGCCAGCAGCCAAGGACTAGCCGTCACAGATACGCAGTATTTT
TRBD1	TRBV4-3	TRBJ2-3	.	CASSHLRGQFEDTQYF	TGCGCCAGCAGCCATCTACGGGGACAGTTTGAAGATACGCAGTATTTT
.	TRBV9	TRBJ2-3	.	CASSVHHDEAVDGTDTQYF	TGTGCCAGCAGCGTCCACCATGATGAGGCCGTGGACGGCACAGATACGCAGTATTTT
.	TRBV28	TRBJ2-5	.	CASSDLDNETQYF	TGTGCCAGCAGTGACCTGGATAACGAGACCCAGTACTTC
TRBD1	TRBV7-8	TRBJ2-7	.	CASSRPRTGGTTYEQYF	TGTGCCAGCAGCCGCCCCCGGACAGGGGGGACGACCTACGAGCAGTACTTC
TRBD2	TRBV7-9	TRBJ2-1	.	CASSYPEASGRKGEQFF	TGTGCCAGCAGCTATCCGGAGGCTAGCGGGAGGAAGGGTGAGCAGTTCTTC
.	TRBV19	TRBJ1-5	.	CASIGTRGGNQPQHF	TGTGCCAGTATTGGTACTAGGGGGGGCAATCAGCCCCAGCATTTT
TRBD1	TRBV13	TRBJ2-7	.	CASSGTGTGTIYEQYF	TGTGCCAGCAGCGGTACCGGGACAGGCACGATCTACGAGCAGTACTTC
.	TRBV6-5	TRBJ2-7	.	CASSGPYEQYF	TGTGCCAGCAGTGGACCCTACGAGCAGTACTTC
.	TRBV11-2	TRBJ1-1	.	CASSLDAGPRWEAFF	TGTGCCAGCAGCTTAGACGCAGGGCCCCGGTGGGAAGCTTTCTTT
.	TRBV10-3	TRBJ2-7	.	CAISDGTRPTYEQYF	TGTGCCATCAGTGACGGGACTCGCCCTACCTACGAGCAGTACTTC
.	TRBV5-5	TRBJ1-1	.	CASIVVEGLNTEAFF	TGTGCCAGCATAGTAGTGGAAGGTTTGAACACTGAAGCTTTCTTT
.	TRBV10-3	TRBJ1-1	.	CATVRAVGTEAFF	TGTGCCACTGTAAGGGCTGTCGGCACTGAAGCTTTCTTT
TRBD1	TRBV4-1	TRBJ1-5	.	CASSQGAPGTEIYSNQPQHF	TGCGCCAGCAGCCAAGGGGCCCCCGGGACAGAAATTTATAGCAATCAGCCCCAGCATTTT
TRBD2	TRBV28	TRBJ2-1	.	CASKPSGGGNEQFF	TGTGCCAGCAAGCCTAGCGGGGGTGGTAATGAGCAGTTCTTC
.	TRBV13	TRBJ1-2	.	CASSLGWRANYGYTF	TGTGCCAGCAGCTTAGGTTGGAGGGCTAACTATGGCTACACCTTC
.	TRBV18	TRBJ2-6	.	CASSPRSTGANVLTF	TGTGCCAGCTCACCGAGGAGCACTGGGGCCAACGTCCTGACTTTC
TRBD1	TRBV13	TRBJ2-4	.	CASSLAGDRGNIQYF	TGTGCCAGCAGCTTAGCGGGGGACAGGGGAAACATTCAGTACTTC
.	TRBV6-5	TRBJ1-1	.	CASSYSEAPNTEAFF	TGTGCCAGCAGTTACTCAGAGGCTCCGAACACTGAAGCTTTCTTT
TRBD2	TRBV7-9	TRBJ2-2	.	CASSSPSPAGGPGGELFF	TGTGCCAGCAGCTCCCCCTCCCCTGCGGGGGGGCCGGGCGGGGAGCTGTTTTTT